Below are 27 T cell receptor beta chains sequenced from a single sample in a study of CD8 T cells in ankylosing spondylitis. TCRdb fed the 5' RACE reads into MiXCR, producing one record per CDR3 protein. The data show around 130,000 distinct CDR3 sequences, more than 6.5% seen once. The sequencing input was blood, either unsorted or a sorted T cell fraction (not recorded which). The receptors originated from a male donor with ankylosing spondylitis or in good health (not recorded which).

This clonotype was detected ten times or more. The CDR3 nucleotides read TGTGCCAGCAGCGACGGCCTTGGCTATGGCTACACCTTC. Protein sequence: CASSDGLGYGYTF. The V gene is TRBV7-3, the J gene TRBJ1-2; D is unresolved. Germline V CDR1 and CDR2: SGHTA, FQGTGA. V lost 5 bases and J 4 bases, leaving 11 bases between the germline ends. The CDR3 consists of 13 residues.

The sample holds many counts of this clonotype. This chain uses TRBV11-2 with TRBJ2-3, with 7 bases identical to TRBD1. The CDR3 length is 14 residues. The V gene's germline CDR1 is SGHAT and CDR2 FQNNGV. Losses at the gene ends were 6 bases for V and 1 base for J; bases not matched to a gene: 4. The CDR3 nucleotides read TGTGCCAGCAGTCGTGGACAGGGCACAGATACGCAGTATTTT. Translated, it gives CASSRGQGTDTQYF.

This clonotype was found many times. The chain is built from TRBV6-5 and TRBJ2-7, with D possibly TRBD2 on 7 matching bases. V was pared by 11 bases and J by 5 bases, with 13 bases between. The CDR3 is 11 residues long. Germline V gene lookup returns CDR1 MNHEY and CDR2 SVGAGI. CDR3: CAAGGGNEQYF. CDR3 DNA: TGTGCCGCTGGGGGGGGCAACGAGCAGTACTTC.

This clonotype was counted many times. This chain connects TRBV5-1 to TRBJ1-1; D unresolved. The germline V and J ends were trimmed by 3 bases and 1 base, with 13 bases remaining between them. Per the germline V gene, CDR1 is SGHRS and CDR2 is YFSETQ. The CDR3 spans 15 residues. The CDR3 nucleotides read TGCGCCAGCAGCTCCGCCGCAGGTCCGAACACTGAAGCTTTCTTT. The encoded protein is CASSSAAGPNTEAFF. Drawing the rest from reference TRBV5-1 and TRBJ1-1, the complete variable domain is KAGVTQTPRYLIKTRGQQVTLSCSPISGHRSVSWYQQTPGQGLQFLFEYFSETQRNKGNFPGRFSGRQFSNSRSEMNVSTLELGDSALYLCASSSAAGPNTEAFFGQGTRLTVV.

This clonotype was recorded at least ten times. The chain joins TRBV29-1 to TRBJ2-7; 7 nucleotides line up with TRBD2. Germline loops: CDR1 SQVTM, CDR2 ANQGSEA. V shed 4 bases, J shed 5 bases, and the junction held 5 bases outside the gene matches. This CDR3 is 12 amino acids long. The CDR3: CSVAGGSNEQYF. CDR3 DNA sequence: TGCAGCGTTGCGGGGGGAAGTAACGAGCAGTACTTC.

This clonotype was observed at least ten times. The rearrangement links TRBV11-2 to TRBJ2-3; no definite D call. V was shortened by 1 base and J by 1 base, with 9 bases between the two germline ends. CDR3 length: 15 residues. Germline assignment: CDR1 SGHAT and CDR2 FQNNGV. The CDR3 sequence is CASSLGSTGTDTQYF. The CDR3 nucleotides are TGTGCCAGCAGCTTAGGGTCGACTGGCACAGATACGCAGTATTTT.

The rearrangement links TRBV20-1 to TRBJ2-7; 11 nucleotides line up with TRBD2. V lost 3 bases and J lost 6; bases outside the gene matches: 10. CDR1 is DFQATT, CDR2 SNEGSKA, per germline (reference sequence). The CDR3 totals 15 residues. This CDR3 is CSARGVAGGPVEQYF. In DNA form, the CDR3 reads TGCAGTGCTAGGGGAGTAGCGGGGGGGCCGGTCGAGCAGTACTTC.

In its sample, this clonotype was seen many times. V and J are TRBV7-6 and TRBJ1-5, with TRBD1 matching 10 bases. The CDR3 has 17 amino acids. The germline gives CDR1 SGHVS, CDR2 FNYEAQ. V lost 2 bases, J lost 6 bases, and 10 bases stayed unmatched. Here the CDR3 reads CASSLLSGTGEGQPQHF. The CDR3 coding sequence is TGTGCCAGCAGCTTATTATCCGGGACAGGGGAAGGTCAGCCCCAGCATTTT.

The rearrangement joins TRBV20-1 to TRBJ2-7; the match to TRBD2 covers 8 bases. V lost 2 bases and J lost 1; bases outside the gene matches: 7. Germline V gene data show CDR1 as DFQATT and CDR2 as SNEGSKA (reference sequence). The length of the CDR3 is 15 residues. CDR3 protein: CSARHSGRQSYEQYF. The CDR3 nucleotides read TGCAGTGCTAGACACAGCGGGAGACAATCCTACGAGCAGTACTTC.

This clonotype has ten or more counts. CDR3 sequence reads: CASSQTTSGRANNEQFF. The CDR3 nucleotides are TGCGCCAGCAGCCAAACGACTAGCGGGAGGGCCAACAATGAGCAGTTCTTC. V usage is TRBV4-3 and J usage is TRBJ2-1; 14 bases align to TRBD2. Germline V gene sequence: CDR1 LGHNA, CDR2 YSLEER. The J segment lost 5 bases and the V segment lost 2 bases, leaving 5 bases of the junction unmatched. This CDR3 spans 17 amino acids.

This clonotype was seen repeatedly, ten times or more. V gene TRBV5-1 combines with J gene TRBJ1-5; 9 bases align to TRBD1. The CDR3 consists of 15 residues. J was trimmed by 4 bases and V by 4 bases; bases with no gene match: 6. Germline lookup yields CDR1 SGHRS and CDR2 YFSETQ. Here the CDR3 reads CASSRTGDRNQPQHF. The CDR3 nucleotides read TGCGCCAGCAGCCGGACAGGGGATCGGAATCAGCCCCAGCATTTT.

The chain couples TRBV15 to TRBJ2-2; tentative D call: TRBD1 (5 bases). The CDR3 extends over 13 amino acids. Trimming left V 8 bases short and J 1 base short, with 8 bases between. The germline gives CDR1 LNHNV, CDR2 YYDKDF (reference sequence). The CDR3 sequence is CATSQENTGELFF. CDR3 sequence (DNA): TGTGCCACCTCACAGGAGAACACCGGGGAGCTGTTTTTT.

This clonotype appeared many times. The chain has TRBV5-1 and TRBJ2-7, with unresolved D. Germline V gene data show CDR1 as SGHRS and CDR2 as YFSETQ. With 2 bases removed from V and 2 bases from J, the gap between germline ends came to 14 bases. This CDR3 has 15 amino acids. The CDR3, as DNA: TGCGCCAGCAGCTTAGGTGGCGGAGAGCCCTACGAGCAGTACTTC. Translated, it gives CASSLGGGEPYEQYF. Full variable domain (outside the CDR3, taken from reference TRBV5-1 and TRBJ2-7): KAGVTQTPRYLIKTRGQQVTLSCSPISGHRSVSWYQQTPGQGLQFLFEYFSETQRNKGNFPGRFSGRQFSNSRSEMNVSTLELGDSALYLCASSLGGGEPYEQYFGPGTRLTVT.

In this sample, this clonotype turned up many times. V is TRBV7-3 and J is TRBJ2-2, with unresolved D. Germline V gives CDR1 SGHTA, CDR2 FQGTGA. Trimming pared 5 bases from V and 0 bases from J, leaving 10 bases between. This CDR3 has 15 amino acids. This CDR3 is CASSPSLANTGELFF. The CDR3 DNA follows: TGTGCCAGCAGCCCCTCCCTAGCGAACACCGGGGAGCTGTTTTTT.

Ten or more counts support this clonotype. The rearrangement links TRBV7-9 to TRBJ2-3; D possibly corresponds to TRBD2 (6 bases). Germline assignment: CDR1 SEHNR and CDR2 FQNEAQ (reference sequence). The CDR3 is made up of 11 amino acids. CDR3 DNA: TGTGGCCTAGCGAGCACAGATACGCAGTATTTT. Its translation: CGLASTDTQYF.

This clonotype was seen repeatedly, ten times or more. The V and J genes are TRBV20-1 and TRBJ2-1, with unresolved D. Deletions cut 3 bases from V and 5 bases from J, with 8 bases between. The CDR3 sequence is 12 residues long. Germline V lookup: CDR1 DFQATT, CDR2 SNEGSKA (reference sequence). CDR3 region: CSASRIDNEQFF. For the CDR3, the DNA is TGCAGTGCTAGTAGGATAGACAATGAGCAGTTCTTC.

This clonotype came up many times. This chain links TRBV12-3 or TRBV12-4 with TRBJ2-5; 9 bases are shared with TRBD2. There are 14 residues in the CDR3. The V gene end was trimmed by 6 bases and the J gene end by 4 bases; junction bases not matched to a gene: 6. CDR3 residues: CASRAAGGRETQYF. The CDR3 coding sequence is TGTGCCAGCAGGGCAGCGGGAGGTCGAGAGACCCAGTACTTC.

This clonotype was seen ten or more times. The chain carries TRBV18 and TRBJ1-5; no reliable D call. Deletions cut 2 bases from V and 7 bases from J, with 6 bases between. Germline values: CDR1 KGHSH, CDR2 LQKENI. The CDR3 is 12 residues long. The CDR3 DNA sequence: TGTGCCAGCTCACCAGAGACCCAGCCCCAGCATTTT. Protein product: CASSPETQPQHF.

This clonotype appeared many times. The chain combines TRBV20-1 with TRBJ2-1, with 7 bases aligning to TRBD1. J lost 8 bases, V lost 4 bases, and 2 bases had no gene match. The CDR3 is made up of 11 amino acids. Germline lookup yields CDR1 DFQATT and CDR2 SNEGSKA (reference sequence). CDR3 bases: TGCAGTGCTAACAGGGGCTATGAGCAGTTCTTC. This translates into CSANRGYEQFF.

The genes are TRBV7-2 and TRBJ1-2, with D possibly being TRBD1 (5 bases). V lost 3 bases and J lost 6, with 11 bases in between. The CDR3 covers 13 residues. From germline, CDR1 is SGHTA and CDR2 FQGNSA. In DNA, the CDR3 is TGTGCCAGCAGCTTGGGTGGGGCGAATGGCTACACCTTC. Protein: CASSLGGANGYTF.

Ten or more counts support this clonotype. The chain employs TRBV10-3 and TRBJ2-5; no clear D. Trimming took 4 bases from V and 2 from J, leaving 11 bases between them. The germline V gene has CDR1 ENHRY and CDR2 SYGVKD. CDR3 length: 14 residues. CDR3 bases: TGTGCCATCAGTGCCCTAGAGAGACAAGAGACCCAGTACTTC. Encoded protein: CAISALERQETQYF.

This clonotype was picked up many times. The chain joins TRBV5-1 to TRBJ2-5, with TRBD2 identical over 7 bases. CDR3 length: 15 amino acids. Germline V gives CDR1 SGHRS, CDR2 YFSETQ. V dropped 4 bases and J dropped 7; count of bases not matched to a gene: 13. CDR3 residues: CASSPIAPGGGTQYF. CDR3 bases: TGCGCCAGCAGCCCCATAGCGCCGGGCGGGGGGACCCAGTACTTC.

This clonotype was picked up many times. This chain links TRBV5-1 with TRBJ2-6; 7 bases match TRBD1. This CDR3 is built from 16 residues. In germline, CDR1 is SGHRS, CDR2 YFSETQ. V shed 0 bases and J 9 bases; nucleotides not matched to a gene: 9. The CDR3: CASSLEGTATFNVLTF. In DNA, the CDR3 is TGCGCCAGCAGCTTGGAGGGGACAGCCACGTTCAACGTCCTGACTTTC.

This clonotype was recorded at least ten times. This sequence joins TRBV12-3 or TRBV12-4 and TRBJ2-1, with D perhaps matching TRBD1 (6 bases). The CDR3 totals 15 residues. The V end was cut by 6 bases, the J end by 0 bases, with 12 bases between. The DNA of the CDR3 is TGTGCCAGCAGACCCGACAGGAACTCCTACAATGAGCAGTTCTTC. Protein product: CASRPDRNSYNEQFF.

This clonotype was counted ten times or more. The chain combines TRBV28 with TRBJ2-1; a possible D gene is TRBD2 (6 bases). Germline-derived CDR1 and CDR2 are MDHEN and SYDVKM. The V gene lost 8 bases and the J gene lost 0 bases, with 11 bases spanning the gap. CDR3 size: 14 residues. The CDR3 loop reads CASETGGSYNEQFF. CDR3 nucleotides: TGTGCCAGCGAGACCGGGGGCTCCTACAATGAGCAGTTCTTC.

Ten or more counts support this clonotype. The V call is TRBV5-1, the J call TRBJ1-1; D might be TRBD1 (6 bases). From germline, CDR1 is SGHRS and CDR2 YFSETQ. CDR3 length: 14 residues. V dropped 1 base and J dropped 2 bases, with 9 bases sitting between them. CDR3 in DNA: TGCGCCAGCAGCTTGCAGGGGATAAACACTGAAGCTTTCTTT. Translated, it gives CASSLQGINTEAFF.

This clonotype was counted ten times or more. This chain connects TRBV20-1 to TRBJ2-7; TRBD2 aligns across 11 bases. This CDR3 has 14 amino acids. Germline lookup yields CDR1 DFQATT and CDR2 SNEGSKA (reference sequence). Germline trimming cut 6 bases from V and 1 base from J; bases unmatched to any gene: 5. CDR3 sequence reads: CSAPTSGKSYEQYF. CDR3 coding DNA: TGCAGTGCGCCGACTAGCGGGAAGTCCTACGAGCAGTACTTC.